What follows are 24 T cell receptor delta chains derived from one specimen sequenced in a study of Vδ1+ human thymocytes. General study results and limits: Thymic TRG and TRD repertoires appeared highly polyclonal.

What these receptors recognize is not known. Extracted RNA was reverse transcribed into cDNA. Pooled V-gene forward primers with one constant-region reverse primer generated the CDR3 amplicons by multiplex PCR. TCRdb repeated clone calling on the multiplex PCR reads with CATT. Here the sample spans 54,000 or so delta-chain clones, about 16% being singletons. The material sequenced was Vdelta1+ gamma-delta thymocytes from the thymus. Subset specified: FACS-sorted CD3+ TCRalphabeta- TCRVdelta1+ TCRVdelta2- thymocytes. The receptors here all came from a boy younger than two who had congenital heart surgery.

This clone turned up a few times. The chain recombines TRDV1 with TRDJ1; TRDD3 matches at 13 bases. This CDR3 is built from 20 residues. Unmatched junction bases numbered 16, after V lost 5 bases and J lost 1 base. Germline CDR1 TSWWSYY, CDR2 QGS. The CDR3 bases are TGTGCTCTTGGGAAAGTATGGTTACTGGGGGATACGCGGGGCACCGATAAACTCATCTTT. Its protein product is CALGKVWLLGDTRGTDKLIF.

This clone has more than one count but fewer than ten. One junction end does not reproduce the germline sequence, and a read error may be involved. This chain uses TRDV1 with TRDJ1; possible D gene TRDD3, 7 bases. The germline V gene has CDR1 TSWWSYY and CDR2 QGS. The CDR3 spans 16 residues. The CDR3 nucleotides read TGTGCTCTTGGGGATCCTTTCCTAAAACATGGGGATAAACCCATCTTT. Its translation is CALGDPFLKHGDKPIF.

The genes are TRDV1 and TRDJ1; the D is unclear. Looked up from germline, CDR1 is TSWWSYY and CDR2 is QGS. V lost 0 bases and J lost 0, with 11 bases in between. This CDR3 has 16 amino acids. The CDR3 region has the DNA TGTGCTCTTGGGGAACTGATCTGGCCGTACACCGATAAACTCATCTTT. It yields the protein CALGELIWPYTDKLIF.

This clone was picked up a small number of times. V gene TRDV1 combines with J gene TRDJ1, with D possibly TRDD3 on 6 matching bases. Deletions cut 1 base from V and 1 base from J, with 19 bases between. CDR3 length: 18 residues. CDR1 TSWWSYY and CDR2 QGS come from the germline V gene. As DNA, the CDR3 is TGTGCTCTTGGGGAACCACACTCTAGGGGATCCCGCACCGATAAACTCATCTTT. Its protein product is CALGEPHSRGSRTDKLIF.

V and J are TRDV1 and TRDJ1; 8 bases are a match to TRDD3. CDR3 length equals 16 residues. V dropped 5 bases and J dropped 4; count of bases not matched to a gene: 12. Looked up from germline, CDR1 is TSWWSYY and CDR2 is QGS. Here the CDR3 DNA reads TGTGCTCTTGGGACGTATACTGGGGGCTCACGCGATAAACTCATCTTT. This sequence encodes CALGTYTGGSRDKLIF.

This clone appeared a few times. The chain joins TRDV1 to TRDJ1; D perhaps matches TRDD3 (6 bases). V lost 4 bases and J 6 bases, leaving 21 bases between the germline ends. The CDR3 loop spans 16 amino acids. Germline V gene data show CDR1 as TSWWSYY and CDR2 as QGS. The CDR3: CALGGEPLRTGHKLIF. CDR3 nucleotide sequence: TGTGCTCTTGGGGGTGAACCCCTCCGTACTGGGCATAAACTCATCTTT.

The table lists this clone with a few counts. The chain has TRDV1 and TRDJ1, with 12 bases that match TRDD3. The germline V gene encodes CDR1 TSWWSYY and CDR2 QGS. The V and J ends lost 1 base and 0 bases, in that order; junction bases with no gene match: 18. The CDR3 runs to 22 residues. CDR3 DNA sequence: TGTGCTCTTGGGGAACCGGCCTTCCTTGGACTGGGGGATACCCCGTACACCGATAAACTCATCTTT. Protein sequence: CALGEPAFLGLGDTPYTDKLIF.

A few counts support this clone. This chain links TRDV1 with TRDJ1, with TRDD3 matching over 8 bases. V was pared by 4 bases and J by 0 bases, with 19 bases of the junction left unmatched. The CDR3 consists of 20 residues. The germline gives CDR1 TSWWSYY, CDR2 QGS. The CDR3 nucleotides are TGTGCTCTTGGGGTACCCCTCCTTTCCCCGGACTGGGGGGACACCGATAAACTCATCTTT. This gives the protein CALGVPLLSPDWGDTDKLIF.

This clone was detected a few times. The chain links TRDV1 to TRDJ1; 7 nucleotides agree with TRDD3. V was pared by 3 bases and J by 1 base, with 20 bases of the junction left unmatched. Germline V CDR1 and CDR2: TSWWSYY, QGS. This CDR3 has 20 residues. For the CDR3, the DNA is TGTGCTCTTGGGGATGTAAACGGCTTCCGGGGATATGAGGGCACCGATAAACTCATCTTT. Its translation: CALGDVNGFRGYEGTDKLIF.

Only a few counts were recorded for this clone. The chain recombines TRDV1 with TRDJ1, with a tentative D call TRDD3 (6 bases). The length of the CDR3 is 27 residues. Germline V gene sequence: CDR1 TSWWSYY, CDR2 QGS. V was trimmed by 4 bases and J by 2 bases, leaving 50 bases between them. The CDR3 DNA is TGTGCTCTTGGGGGAAAGCCCATTCCTGCGCATCCTTATGTCGTCGGGATAGTGAAGGGTCTTACCGATAAACTCATCTTT. Its translation is CALGGKPIPAHPYVVGIVKGLTDKLIF.

This clone showed up just a few times. The V call is TRDV2, the J call TRDJ1; D remains ambiguous. Trimming shortened V by 1 base and J by 0 bases, and 5 bases separated the two germline ends. CDR3 length: 13 amino acids. Germline CDR1 and CDR2: GEAIGNYY and EKD. CDR3 loop: CACDTWNTDKLIF. In nucleotides, the CDR3 is TGTGCCTGTGACACATGGAACACCGATAAACTCATCTTT.

The chain joins TRDV1 to TRDJ1, with D unclear. The germline CDR1 and CDR2 sequences are TSWWSYY and QGS. This CDR3 contains 17 residues. Trimming took off 2 bases at V and 0 bases at J, with 16 bases between the two ends. The CDR3 here is CALGEVWRGEYTDKLIF. The CDR3 nucleotides read TGTGCTCTTGGGGAAGTGTGGCGTGGCGAGTACACCGATAAACTCATCTTT.

This clone was picked up a small number of times. V and J are TRDV3 and TRDJ1, with TRDD3 matching over 7 bases. This CDR3 contains 18 residues. Germline V CDR1 and CDR2: TVYSNPD, GDNSRS (reference sequence). This chain's CDR3 is CSPLWGRKHTLYTDKLIF. Here the CDR3 DNA reads TGTTCCCCCTTGTGGGGGAGAAAGCATACCCTGTACACCGATAAACTCATCTTT.

About this clone itself: At one end, the junction sequence differs from germline, possibly due to a read error. The rearrangement links TRDV1 to TRDJ1; 7 nucleotides align to TRDD3. Germline lookup yields CDR1 TSWWSYY and CDR2 QGS. This CDR3 has 15 residues. CDR3 DNA: TGTGCCCTTGGGGAGAGGGATACCTTTACCGATAAACTCATCTTT. Its translation: CALGERDTFTDKLIF.

This clone was seen more than once but under ten times. The chain recombines TRDV1 with TRDJ1, with 8 bases aligning to TRDD3. Germline trimming cut 0 bases from V and 0 bases from J; bases unmatched to any gene: 9. CDR1 and CDR2 (germline): TSWWSYY, QGS. This CDR3 spans 18 amino acids. CDR3 in amino acids: CALGELRWGIPYTDKLIF. CDR3 in DNA: TGTGCTCTTGGGGAACTAAGGTGGGGGATCCCGTACACCGATAAACTCATCTTT.

The chain joins TRDV1 to TRDJ1; D perhaps matches TRDD2 (7 bases). The CDR3 extends over 22 amino acids. V was trimmed by 3 bases and J by 4 bases, leaving 36 bases between them. Germline CDR1 reads TSWWSYY; CDR2 reads QGS. In nucleotides, the CDR3 is TGTGCTCTTGGGGATCGATTCCTACGCCCGCATGAAAACCACCCCTGGGGCGATAAACTCATCTTT. Translation: CALGDRFLRPHENHPWGDKLIF.

The chain employs TRDV1 and TRDJ1, with 8 bases that match TRDD3. After removal of 0 bases from V and 6 bases from J, the junction contained 9 bases not matched to a gene. In germline, CDR1 is TSWWSYY, CDR2 QGS. The CDR3 sequence is 16 residues long. This chain's CDR3 is CALGELRRGDKYKLIF. The CDR3 region has the DNA TGTGCTCTTGGGGAACTACGACGGGGGGATAAGTATAAACTCATCTTT.

This clone has only a few counts. The chain combines TRDV1 with TRDJ1, with D possibly matching TRDD3 (6 bases). The CDR3 loop spans 20 amino acids. Trimming pared 2 bases from V and 0 bases from J, leaving 25 bases between. From germline, CDR1 is TSWWSYY and CDR2 QGS. The CDR3 nucleotides read TGTGCTCTTGGGGAAGCCTTCGGGGCCCCGTGGGGGGTGTACACCGATAAACTCATCTTT. Translating gives CALGEAFGAPWGVYTDKLIF.

Worth noting for this clone: The sample has other DNA sequences that encode this CDR3 too. The V call is TRDV1, the J call TRDJ1; a weak D match, TRDD3 (6 bases). Germline-derived CDR1 and CDR2 are TSWWSYY and QGS. Trimming removed 0 bases at V and 0 bases at J, with 20 bases between. CDR3 length: 19 residues. The chain's CDR3 is CALGELNGGRVLNTDKLIF. The CDR3 region has the DNA TGTGCTCTTGGGGAACTCAATGGGGGGCGCGTACTCAACACCGATAAACTCATCTTT.

In this sample, this clone turned up a few times. The gene calls are TRDV1 and TRDJ1; TRDD3 agrees at 10 bases. This CDR3 comprises 19 residues. After removal of 0 bases from V and 2 bases from J, the junction contained 12 bases not matched to a gene. Germline assignment: CDR1 TSWWSYY and CDR2 QGS. The CDR3 spells CALGELCRSILGDTDKLIF. The CDR3 DNA sequence: TGTGCTCTTGGGGAACTTTGCCGATCTATACTGGGGGATACCGATAAACTCATCTTT.

V and J are TRDV1 and TRDJ1; 8 bases map to TRDD3. The V segment lost 1 base and the J segment 0 bases; nucleotides outside the gene matches: 7. The CDR3 runs 17 residues. The germline CDR1 and CDR2 sequences are TSWWSYY and QGS. The CDR3 loop is CALGEPWGYPYTDKLIF. The CDR3 nucleotides are TGTGCTCTTGGGGAACCCTGGGGATACCCGTACACCGATAAACTCATCTTT.

V usage is TRDV1 and J usage is TRDJ1, with 11 bases fitting TRDD3. The CDR3 is 19 amino acids. In germline, CDR1 is TSWWSYY, CDR2 QGS. With 1 base clipped from V and 8 bases from J, the junction kept 18 bases outside the gene matches. The CDR3 DNA follows: TGTGCTCTTGGGGAACCATTTCCTACCGTAATACTGGGGGATAACAAACTCATCTTT. This encodes CALGEPFPTVILGDNKLIF.

This clone has only a few counts. V is TRDV1 and J is TRDJ1; D possibly corresponds to TRDD2 (5 bases). The CDR3 has 16 amino acids. CDR1 is TSWWSYY and CDR2 is QGS in the germline V gene. V was shortened by 2 bases and J by 1 base, with 14 bases between the two germline ends. CDR3 bases: TGTGCTCTTGGGGAATTCCTCACCGAGTTCACCGATAAACTCATCTTT. Translating gives CALGEFLTEFTDKLIF.

The sample holds a few counts of this clone. The genes are TRDV1 and TRDJ1, with D perhaps TRDD2 (7 bases). Germline V CDR1 and CDR2: TSWWSYY, QGS. V lost 3 bases to trimming and J lost 0 bases, with 26 bases between them. CDR3 size: 20 residues. CDR3 nucleotides: TGTGCTCTTGGGGAGCTTCCTATCAGTCGGGGGGGACCGTACACCGATAAACTCATCTTT. Its protein is CALGELPISRGGPYTDKLIF.